This TCR beta chain was sequenced in a study of T cell changes during pregnancy in multiple sclerosis. Germline lookup yields CDR1 LNHDA and CDR2 SQIVND (reference sequence). The CDR3 length is 16 residues. The V end was cut by 4 bases, the J end by 3 bases, with 13 bases between. Generated by immunoSEQ multiplex PCR, the TCRdb table keeps only in-frame clones and is missing some. The sample includes tens of thousands of clones, 85% to 95% of them seen just once. The TCR originated in a female donor in good health, enrolled as a control in a pregnancy study. This sequence joins TRBV19 and TRBJ1-6; D is possibly TRBD1 (6 bases). Here the sequenced sample was peripheral blood, taken in the third trimester of pregnancy. The CDR3 DNA follows: TGTGCCAGTAGTACACGGACAGACTTCTATAATTCACCCCTCCACTTT. Residues: CASSTRTDFYNSPLHF.